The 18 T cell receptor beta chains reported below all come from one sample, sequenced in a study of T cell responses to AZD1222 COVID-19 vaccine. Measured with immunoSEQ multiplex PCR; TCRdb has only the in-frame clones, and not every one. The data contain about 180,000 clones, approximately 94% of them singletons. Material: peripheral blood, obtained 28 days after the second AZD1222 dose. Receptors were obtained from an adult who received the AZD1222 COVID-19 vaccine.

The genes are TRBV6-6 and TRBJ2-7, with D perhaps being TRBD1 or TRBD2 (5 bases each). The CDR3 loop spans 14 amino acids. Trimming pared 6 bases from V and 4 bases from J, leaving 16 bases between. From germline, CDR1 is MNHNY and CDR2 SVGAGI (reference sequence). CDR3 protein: CASSYAGDQYEQYF. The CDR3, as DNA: TGTGCCAGCAGCTACGCCGGGGACCAATACGAGCAGTACTTC.

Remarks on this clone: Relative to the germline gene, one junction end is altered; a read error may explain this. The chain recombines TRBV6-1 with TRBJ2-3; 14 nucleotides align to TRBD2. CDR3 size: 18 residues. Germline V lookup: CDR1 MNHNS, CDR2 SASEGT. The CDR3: CASSELVGTSGSKDTQYF. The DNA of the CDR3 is TGTGCCAGCAGTGAACTAGTCGGGACTAGCGGGAGCAAAGATACGCAGTATTTT.

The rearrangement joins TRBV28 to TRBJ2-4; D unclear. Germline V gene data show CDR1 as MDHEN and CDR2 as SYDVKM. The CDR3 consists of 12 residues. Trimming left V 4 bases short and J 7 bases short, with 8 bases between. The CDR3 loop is CASSYAKNIQYF. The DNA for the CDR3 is TGTGCCAGCAGTTATGCGAAGAACATTCAGTACTTC.

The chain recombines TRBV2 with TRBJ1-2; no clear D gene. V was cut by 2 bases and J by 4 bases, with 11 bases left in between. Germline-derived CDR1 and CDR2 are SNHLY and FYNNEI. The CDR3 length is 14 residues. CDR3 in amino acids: CASSEPGGIYGYTF. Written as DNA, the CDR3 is TGTGCCAGCAGTGAACCTGGCGGTATCTATGGCTACACCTTC.

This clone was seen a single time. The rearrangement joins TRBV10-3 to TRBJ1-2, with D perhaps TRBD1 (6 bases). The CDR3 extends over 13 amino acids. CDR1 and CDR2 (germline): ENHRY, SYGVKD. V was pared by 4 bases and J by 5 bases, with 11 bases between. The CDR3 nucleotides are TGTGCCATCAGTGTTAATACAGGGTATGGCTACACCTTC. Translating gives CAISVNTGYGYTF.

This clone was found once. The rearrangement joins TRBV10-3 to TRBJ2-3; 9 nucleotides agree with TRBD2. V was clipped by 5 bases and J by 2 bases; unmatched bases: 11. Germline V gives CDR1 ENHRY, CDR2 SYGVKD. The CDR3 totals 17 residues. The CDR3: CAISNVISGGATDTQYF. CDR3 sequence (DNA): TGTGCCATCAGTAACGTGATTAGCGGGGGTGCCACAGATACGCAGTATTTT.

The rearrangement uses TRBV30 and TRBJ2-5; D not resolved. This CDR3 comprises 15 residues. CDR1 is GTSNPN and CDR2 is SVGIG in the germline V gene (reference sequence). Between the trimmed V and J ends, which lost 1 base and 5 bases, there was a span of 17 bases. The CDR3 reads CAWSDKSLPPETQYF. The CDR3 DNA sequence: TGTGCCTGGAGTGATAAGTCCCTCCCCCCGGAGACCCAGTACTTC.

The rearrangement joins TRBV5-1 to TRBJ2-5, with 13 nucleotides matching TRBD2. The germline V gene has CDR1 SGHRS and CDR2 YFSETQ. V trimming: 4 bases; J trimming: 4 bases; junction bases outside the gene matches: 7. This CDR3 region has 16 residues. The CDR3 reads CASSRGLAGFGETQYF. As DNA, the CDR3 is TGCGCCAGCAGCCGGGGACTAGCGGGGTTTGGAGAGACCCAGTACTTC.

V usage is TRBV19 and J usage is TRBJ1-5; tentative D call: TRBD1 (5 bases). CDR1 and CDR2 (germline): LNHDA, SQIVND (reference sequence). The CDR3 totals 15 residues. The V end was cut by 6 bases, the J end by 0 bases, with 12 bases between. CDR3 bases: TGTGCCAGTAGAGAACAGGATTATAGCAATCAGCCCCAGCATTTT. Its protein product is CASREQDYSNQPQHF.

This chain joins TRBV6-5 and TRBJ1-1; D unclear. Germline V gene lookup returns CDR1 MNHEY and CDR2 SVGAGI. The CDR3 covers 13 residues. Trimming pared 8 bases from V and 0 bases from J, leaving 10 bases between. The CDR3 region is CASSGPMNTEAFF. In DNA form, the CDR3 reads TGTGCCAGCTCGGGTCCCATGAACACTGAAGCTTTCTTT.

CDR3 region: CASSLKAQDRGYTF. In nucleotides, the CDR3 is TGTGCCAGCAGCTTAAAGGCGCAAGATCGGGGCTACACCTTC. V usage is TRBV7-2 and J usage is TRBJ1-2; D gene uncertain. The germline CDR1 and CDR2 sequences are SGHTA and FQGNSA. This CDR3 has 14 amino acids. V was pared by 2 bases and J by 8 bases, with 15 bases between.

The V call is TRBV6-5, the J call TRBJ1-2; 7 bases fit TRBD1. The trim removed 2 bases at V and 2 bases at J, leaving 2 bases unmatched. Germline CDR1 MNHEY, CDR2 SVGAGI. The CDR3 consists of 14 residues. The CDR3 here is CASSYGTENYGYTF. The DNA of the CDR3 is TGTGCCAGCAGTTACGGGACAGAAAACTATGGCTACACCTTC.

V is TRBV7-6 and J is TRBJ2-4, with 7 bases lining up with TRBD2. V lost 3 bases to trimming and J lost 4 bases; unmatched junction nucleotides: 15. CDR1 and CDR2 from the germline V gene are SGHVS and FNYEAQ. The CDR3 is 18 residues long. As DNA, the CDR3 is TGTGCCAGCAGCTTTGGAGGGAGGGCCTCGATAAATAAAAACATTCAGTACTTC. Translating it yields CASSFGGRASINKNIQYF.

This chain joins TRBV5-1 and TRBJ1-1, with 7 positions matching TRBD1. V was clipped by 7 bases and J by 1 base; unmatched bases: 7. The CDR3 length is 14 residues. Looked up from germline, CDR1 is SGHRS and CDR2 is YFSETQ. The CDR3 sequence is CASARGRGNTEAFF. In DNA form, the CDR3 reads TGCGCCAGCGCGAGGGGGCGGGGGAACACTGAAGCTTTCTTT.

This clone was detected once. CDR3 nucleotides: TGCGCCAGCAGCCAAGATGGCGGGGTCTCTGGAAACACCATATATTTT. This sequence encodes CASSQDGGVSGNTIYF. The chain joins TRBV4-3 to TRBJ1-3; no definite D call. Trimming shortened V by 0 bases and J by 0 bases, and 9 bases separated the two germline ends. CDR1 LGHNA and CDR2 YSLEER come from the germline V gene. This CDR3 has 16 amino acids.

This CDR3 is CASSRGEPGYEQYF. As DNA, the CDR3 is TGTGCCAGCAGTCGGGGCGAACCCGGCTACGAGCAGTACTTC. The chain carries TRBV11-3 and TRBJ2-7; the D gene could be TRBD1 or TRBD2 (5 bases each). CDR1 SGHNT and CDR2 YENEEA come from the germline V gene. V lost 6 bases, J lost 3 bases, and 15 bases lay in between. The CDR3 length is 14 residues. The complete variable domain, with remaining parts taken from reference TRBV11-3 and TRBJ2-7, reads EAGVVQSPRYKIIEKKQPVAFWCNPISGHNTLYWYLQNLGQGPELLIRYENEEAVDDSQLPKDRFSAERLKGVDSTLKIQPAELGDSAVYLCASSRGEPGYEQYFGPGTRLTVT.

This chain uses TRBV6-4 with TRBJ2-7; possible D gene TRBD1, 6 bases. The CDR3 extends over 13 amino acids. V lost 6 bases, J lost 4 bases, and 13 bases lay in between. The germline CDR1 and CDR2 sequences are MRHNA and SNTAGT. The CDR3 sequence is CASRTGHEYEQYF. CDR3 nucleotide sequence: TGTGCCAGCAGAACAGGGCACGAGTACGAGCAGTACTTC.

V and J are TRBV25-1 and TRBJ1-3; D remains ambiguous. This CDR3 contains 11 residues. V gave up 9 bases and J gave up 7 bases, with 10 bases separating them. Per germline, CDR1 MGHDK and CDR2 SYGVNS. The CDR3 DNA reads TGTGCCAGTCGCGGCGGGAACACCATATATTTT. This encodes CASRGGNTIYF.